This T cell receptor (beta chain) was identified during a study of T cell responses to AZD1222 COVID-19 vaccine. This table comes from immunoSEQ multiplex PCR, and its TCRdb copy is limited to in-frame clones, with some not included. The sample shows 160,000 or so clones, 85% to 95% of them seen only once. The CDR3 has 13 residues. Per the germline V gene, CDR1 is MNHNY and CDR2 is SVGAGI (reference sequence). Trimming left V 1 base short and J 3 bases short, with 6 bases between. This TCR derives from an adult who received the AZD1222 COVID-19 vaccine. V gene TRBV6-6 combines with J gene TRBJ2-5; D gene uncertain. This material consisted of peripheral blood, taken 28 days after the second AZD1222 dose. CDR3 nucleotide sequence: TGTGCCAGCAGTTACTACCCTAAAGAGACCCAGTACTTC. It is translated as CASSYYPKETQYF.